This T cell receptor beta chain was documented in a study of blood T cell repertoires in COVID-19. This clone has more than one count but fewer than ten. Original processing methods: Estimates of nucleated cell counts were drawn from the amplification of reference gene primers. Libraries were prepared by immunoSEQ multiplex PCR; TCRdb keeps only in-frame clonotypes and omits some of them. V and J calls plus clone size are reproduced from that table; the DNA served to infer D and trimming. The sample has more than 110,000 clones; under 90% are singletons. Looked up from germline, CDR1 is LGHNA and CDR2 is YNFKEQ. V was shortened by 4 bases and J by 0 bases, with 16 bases between the two germline ends. CDR3 length equals 17 residues.

The sequence was collected from a human donor in a cohort sampled during active COVID-19. This rearrangement joins TRBV4-2 to TRBJ1-3; a possible D gene is TRBD1 (6 bases). Sequenced sample: peripheral blood. CDR3 amino acids: CASSPNGGPYSGNTIYF. Here the CDR3 DNA reads TGTGCCAGCAGCCCTAACGGGGGGCCGTACTCTGGAAACACCATATATTTT.